This TCR beta chain stems from a study of T cell changes during pregnancy in multiple sclerosis. The protocol was immunoSEQ multiplex PCR, while the TCRdb copy is restricted to in-frame clones and leaves out a portion. The sample lists some 44,000 clones, 90% seen once, with about 0.65% in the top ten. The germline V gene has CDR1 GTSNPN and CDR2 SVGIG (reference sequence). CDR3 length: 15 residues. V lost 4 bases and J lost 4; bases outside the gene matches: 9. Sequenced material: CD4+ T cells from peripheral blood mononuclear cells, taken before pregnancy. This TCR was sampled from a female donor with multiple sclerosis, enrolled in a pregnancy study. V and J are TRBV30 and TRBJ2-2; 7 bases fit TRBD1. CDR3 sequence: CAWNRQGLRTGELFF. As DNA, the CDR3 is TGTGCCTGGAATAGACAGGGCCTGCGCACCGGGGAGCTGTTTTTT.